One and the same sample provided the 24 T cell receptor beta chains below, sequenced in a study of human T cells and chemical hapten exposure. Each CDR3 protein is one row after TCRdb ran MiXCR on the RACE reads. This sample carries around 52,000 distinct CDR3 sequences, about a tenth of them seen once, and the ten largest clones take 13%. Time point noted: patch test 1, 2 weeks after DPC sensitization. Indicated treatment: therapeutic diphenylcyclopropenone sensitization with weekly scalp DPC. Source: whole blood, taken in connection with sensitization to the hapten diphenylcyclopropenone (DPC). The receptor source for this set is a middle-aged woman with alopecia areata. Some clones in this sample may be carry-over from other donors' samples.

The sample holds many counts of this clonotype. CDR3 in DNA: TGTGCCAGCAGCCCCCAGGGGGCCAACGTCCTGACTTTC. Protein sequence: CASSPQGANVLTF. V usage is TRBV5-5 and J usage is TRBJ2-6; D is ambiguous. This CDR3 has 13 amino acids. CDR1 SGHKS and CDR2 YYEKEE come from the germline V gene (reference sequence). Trimming stripped 4 bases from V and 4 bases from J, with 6 bases between.

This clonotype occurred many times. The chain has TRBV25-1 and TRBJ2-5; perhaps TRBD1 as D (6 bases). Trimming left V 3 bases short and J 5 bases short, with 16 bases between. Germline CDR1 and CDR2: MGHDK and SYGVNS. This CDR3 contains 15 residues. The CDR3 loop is CASSDRGRGTETQYF. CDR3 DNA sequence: TGTGCCAGCAGTGACCGGGGCAGGGGTACGGAGACCCAGTACTTC. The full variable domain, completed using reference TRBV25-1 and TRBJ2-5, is EADIYQTPRYLVIGTGKKITLECSQTMGHDKMYWYQQDPGMELHLIHYSYGVNSTEKGDLSSESTVSRIRTEHFPLTLESARPSHTSQYLCASSDRGRGTETQYFGPGTRLLVL.

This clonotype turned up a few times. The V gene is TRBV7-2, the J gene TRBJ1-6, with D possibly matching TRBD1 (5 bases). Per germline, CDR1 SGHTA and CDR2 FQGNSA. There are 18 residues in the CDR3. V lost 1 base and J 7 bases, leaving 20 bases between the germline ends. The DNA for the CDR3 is TGTGCCAGCAGCTTAGAGCAGCAGGGAGTATTTGTGAATTCACCCCTCCACTTT. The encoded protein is CASSLEQQGVFVNSPLHF. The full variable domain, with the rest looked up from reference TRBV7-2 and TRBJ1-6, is GAGVSQSPSNKVTEKGKDVELRCDPISGHTALYWYRQSLGQGLEFLIYFQGNSAPDKSGLPSDRFSAERTGGSVSTLTIQRTQQEDSAVYLCASSLEQQGVFVNSPLHFGNGTRLTVT.

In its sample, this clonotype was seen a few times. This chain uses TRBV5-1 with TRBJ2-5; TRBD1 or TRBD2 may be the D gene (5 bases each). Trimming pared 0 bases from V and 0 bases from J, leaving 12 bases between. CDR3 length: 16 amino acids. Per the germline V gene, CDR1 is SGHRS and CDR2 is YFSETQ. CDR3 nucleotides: TGCGCCAGCAGCTTGGATGACGGGACGTACCAAGAGACCCAGTACTTC. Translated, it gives CASSLDDGTYQETQYF.

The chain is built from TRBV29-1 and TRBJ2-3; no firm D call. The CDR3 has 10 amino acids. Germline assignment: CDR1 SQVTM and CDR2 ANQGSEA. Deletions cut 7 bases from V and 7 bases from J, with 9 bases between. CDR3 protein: CSAGVYTQYF. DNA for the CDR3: TGCAGCGCTGGGGTGTATACGCAGTATTTT.

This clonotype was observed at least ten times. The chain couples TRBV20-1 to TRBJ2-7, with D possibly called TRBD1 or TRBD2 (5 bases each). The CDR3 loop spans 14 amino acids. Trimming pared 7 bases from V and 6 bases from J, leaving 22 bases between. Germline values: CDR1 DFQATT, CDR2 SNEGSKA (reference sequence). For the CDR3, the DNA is TGCAGTGGCCCGACCCCTGTTGGGGGTGGCGAGCAGTACTTC. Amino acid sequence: CSGPTPVGGGEQYF.

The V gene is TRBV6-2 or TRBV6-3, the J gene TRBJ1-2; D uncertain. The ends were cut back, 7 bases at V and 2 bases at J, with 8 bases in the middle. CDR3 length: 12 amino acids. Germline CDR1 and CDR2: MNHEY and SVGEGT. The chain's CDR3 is CASNRANYGYTF. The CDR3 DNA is TGTGCCAGCAACCGAGCCAACTATGGCTACACCTTC.

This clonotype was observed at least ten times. CDR3 in DNA: TGTGCCAGCAGCTTAGCGGGACCGCAGGAAGATACGCAGTATTTT. Translated: CASSLAGPQEDTQYF. J is TRBJ2-3 and V is TRBV7-8; the D gene could be TRBD1 or TRBD2 (5 bases each). V was trimmed by 0 bases and J by 5 bases, leaving 12 bases between them. CDR1 is SGHVS and CDR2 is FQNEAQ in the germline V gene. The CDR3 runs 15 residues.

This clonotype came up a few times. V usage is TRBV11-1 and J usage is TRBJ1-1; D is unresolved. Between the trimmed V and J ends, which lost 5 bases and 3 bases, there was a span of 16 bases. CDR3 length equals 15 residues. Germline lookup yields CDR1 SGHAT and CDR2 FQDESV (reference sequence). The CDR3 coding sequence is TGTGCCAGCAGCCGCTCCACGGGGAAAGACACTGAAGCTTTCTTT. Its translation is CASSRSTGKDTEAFF.

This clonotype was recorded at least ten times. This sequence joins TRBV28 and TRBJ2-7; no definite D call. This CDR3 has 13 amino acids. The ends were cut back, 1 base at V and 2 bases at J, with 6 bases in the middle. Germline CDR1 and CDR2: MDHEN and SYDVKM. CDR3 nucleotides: TGTGCCAGCAGTTTATACGGTCCCTACGAGCAGTACTTC. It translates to CASSLYGPYEQYF.

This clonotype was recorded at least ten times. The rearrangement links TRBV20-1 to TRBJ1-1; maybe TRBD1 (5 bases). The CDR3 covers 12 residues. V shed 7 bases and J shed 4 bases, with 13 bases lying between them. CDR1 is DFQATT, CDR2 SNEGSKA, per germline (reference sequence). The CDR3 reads CSVEGRGTEAFF. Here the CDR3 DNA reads TGCAGTGTCGAGGGGCGGGGCACTGAAGCTTTCTTT.

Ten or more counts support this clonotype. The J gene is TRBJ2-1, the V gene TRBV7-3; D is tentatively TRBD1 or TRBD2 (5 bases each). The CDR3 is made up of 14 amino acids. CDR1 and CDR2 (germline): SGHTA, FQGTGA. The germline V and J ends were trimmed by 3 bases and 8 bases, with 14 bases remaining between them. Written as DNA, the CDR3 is TGTGCCAGCAGCTTGACAGAAGCGGTGCATGAGCAGTTCTTC. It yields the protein CASSLTEAVHEQFF.

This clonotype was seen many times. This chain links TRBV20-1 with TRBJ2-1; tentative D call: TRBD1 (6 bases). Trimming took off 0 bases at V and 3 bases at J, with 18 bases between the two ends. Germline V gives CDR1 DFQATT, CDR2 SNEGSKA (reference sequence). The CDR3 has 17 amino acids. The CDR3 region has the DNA TGCAGTGCTAGAGAAGGGGGACGGGGTGAGGTCTACAATGAGCAGTTCTTC. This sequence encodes CSAREGGRGEVYNEQFF.

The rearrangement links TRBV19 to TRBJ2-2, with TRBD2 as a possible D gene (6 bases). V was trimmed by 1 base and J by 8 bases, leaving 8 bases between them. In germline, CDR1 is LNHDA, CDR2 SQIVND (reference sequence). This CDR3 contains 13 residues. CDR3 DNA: TGTGCCAGTAGTATAGCGGGGACTGGGGAGCTGTTTTTT. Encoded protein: CASSIAGTGELFF.

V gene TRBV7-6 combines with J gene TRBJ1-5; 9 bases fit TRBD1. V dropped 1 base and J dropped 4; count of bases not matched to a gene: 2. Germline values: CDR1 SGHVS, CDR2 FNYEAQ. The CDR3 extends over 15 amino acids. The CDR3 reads CASSLVTGGNQPQHF. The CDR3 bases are TGTGCCAGCAGCTTAGTGACAGGGGGAAATCAGCCCCAGCATTTT.

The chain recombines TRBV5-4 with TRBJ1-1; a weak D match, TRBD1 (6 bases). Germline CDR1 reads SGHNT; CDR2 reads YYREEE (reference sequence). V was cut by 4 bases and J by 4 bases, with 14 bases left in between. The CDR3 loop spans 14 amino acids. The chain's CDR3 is CASSPRGGSTEAFF. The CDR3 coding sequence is TGTGCCAGCAGCCCGAGAGGGGGGAGCACTGAAGCTTTCTTT.

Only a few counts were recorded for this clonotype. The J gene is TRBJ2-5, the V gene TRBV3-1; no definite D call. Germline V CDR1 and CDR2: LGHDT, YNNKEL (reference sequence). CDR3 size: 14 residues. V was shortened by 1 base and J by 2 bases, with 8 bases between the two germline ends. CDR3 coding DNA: TGTGCCAGCAGCCAAGTATATGAGCAAGAGACCCAGTACTTC. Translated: CASSQVYEQETQYF.

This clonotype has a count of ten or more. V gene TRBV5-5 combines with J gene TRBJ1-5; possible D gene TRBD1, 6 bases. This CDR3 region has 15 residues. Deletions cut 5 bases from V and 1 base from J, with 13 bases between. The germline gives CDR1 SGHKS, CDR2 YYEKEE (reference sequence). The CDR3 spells CASSFGGGSNQPQHF. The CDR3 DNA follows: TGTGCCAGCAGTTTTGGCGGGGGCAGCAATCAGCCCCAGCATTTT.

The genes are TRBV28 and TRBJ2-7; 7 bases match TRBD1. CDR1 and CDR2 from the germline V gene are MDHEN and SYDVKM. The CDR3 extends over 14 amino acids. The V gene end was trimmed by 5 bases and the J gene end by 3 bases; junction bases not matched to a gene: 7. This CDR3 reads CASSRAGTDYEQYF. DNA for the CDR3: TGTGCCAGCAGTCGCGCCGGGACAGACTACGAGCAGTACTTC.

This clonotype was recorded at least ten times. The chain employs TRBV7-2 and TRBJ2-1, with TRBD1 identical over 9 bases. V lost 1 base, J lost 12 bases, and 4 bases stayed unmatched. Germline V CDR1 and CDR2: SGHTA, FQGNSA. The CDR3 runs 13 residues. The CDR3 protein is CASSLDRDRVQFF. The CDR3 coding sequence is TGTGCCAGCAGCTTAGATCGGGACAGGGTGCAGTTCTTC.

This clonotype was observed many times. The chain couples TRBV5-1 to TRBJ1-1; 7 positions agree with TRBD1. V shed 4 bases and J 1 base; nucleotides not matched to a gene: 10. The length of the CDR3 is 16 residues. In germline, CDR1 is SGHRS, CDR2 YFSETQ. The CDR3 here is CASSPLTTGANTEAFF. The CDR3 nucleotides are TGCGCCAGCAGCCCCCTGACCACAGGGGCGAACACTGAAGCTTTCTTT.

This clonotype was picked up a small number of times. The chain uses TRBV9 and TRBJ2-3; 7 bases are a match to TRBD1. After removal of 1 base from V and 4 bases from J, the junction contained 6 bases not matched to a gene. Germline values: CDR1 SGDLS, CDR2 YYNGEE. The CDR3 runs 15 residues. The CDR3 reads CASSVSGTGADTQYF. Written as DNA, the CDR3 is TGTGCCAGCAGCGTATCAGGCACAGGGGCAGATACGCAGTATTTT.

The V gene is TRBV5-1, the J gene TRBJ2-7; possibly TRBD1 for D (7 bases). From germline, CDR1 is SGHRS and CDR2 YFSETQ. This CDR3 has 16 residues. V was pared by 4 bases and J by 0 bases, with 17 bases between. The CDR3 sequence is CASSRGTAPSSYEQYF. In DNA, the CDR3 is TGCGCCAGCAGCCGGGGGACAGCTCCCTCCTCCTACGAGCAGTACTTC.

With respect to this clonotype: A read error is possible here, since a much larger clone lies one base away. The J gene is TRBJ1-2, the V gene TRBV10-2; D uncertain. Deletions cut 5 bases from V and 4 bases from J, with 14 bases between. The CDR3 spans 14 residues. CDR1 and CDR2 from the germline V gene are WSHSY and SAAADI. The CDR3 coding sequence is TGCGCCAGCAGTCCGGGTGAGACCTCCTATGGCTACACCTTC. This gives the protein CASSPGETSYGYTF.